Listed below are T cell receptor beta chains from one sample, sequenced in a study of radiotherapy plus CTLA-4 blockade in lung cancer. The table came from immunoSEQ multiplex PCR; TCRdb's copy has only in-frame clones and leaves some out. Altogether 85,000 to 95,000 clones are present, roughly 80% being singletons, with the ten largest covering about 23%. The sample consisted of peripheral blood, taken from a patient treated with radiotherapy plus ipilimumab. All receptors derive from a human donor with non-small cell lung cancer that progressed on radiotherapy plus ipilimumab. Each CDR3 is given with its conserved first and last residue. A D gene is named only where the DNA matches it firmly. Size values are once, few and many counts, or a class for expanded clones, and some rows have none.

j_gene	v_gene	abundance	d_gene	CDR3nt	CDR3aa
TRBJ2-7	TRBV5-1	.	.	TGCGCCAGCAGCTTGAGAGACGAGCAGTACTTC	CASSLRDEQYF
TRBJ1-2	TRBV6-5	.	.	TGTGCCAGCAGTGCCATGTCGAGGGGCTACTATGGCTACACCTTC	CASSAMSRGYYGYTF
TRBJ2-5	TRBV2	.	.	TGTGCCAGCAGTGTCCAGACCCAGTACTTC	CASSVQTQYF
TRBJ1-1	TRBV5-6	.	.	TGTGCCAGCAGCGGAGAGGACAAGAACACTGAAGCTTTCTTT	CASSGEDKNTEAFF
TRBJ2-1	TRBV18	.	TRBD2	TGTGCCAGCTCACCGATAGCGGGAGGGGAGCAGTTCTTC	CASSPIAGGEQFF
TRBJ1-2	TRBV9	.	.	TGTGCCAGCAGCGTAGTTCAGGGCCCTGACCCTTTTTACTATGGCTACACCTTC	CASSVVQGPDPFYYGYTF
TRBJ2-5	TRBV5-1	.	.	TGCGCCAGCAGTAGGGTGTCCCAGGAGACCCAGTACTTC	CASSRVSQETQYF
TRBJ2-7	TRBV7-7	.	.	TGTGCTAGCAGCTTAGCGCCGGGTCGGAGTGAGCAGTACTTC	CASSLAPGRSEQYF
TRBJ2-7	TRBV18	.	TRBD2	TGTGCCAGCTCTCAGGGACTAGCGGGGAACCCCTACGAGCAGTACTTC	CASSQGLAGNPYEQYF
TRBJ2-3	TRBV4-1	.	TRBD1	TGCGCCAGCAGCCATTCGGGACAGGGCACAGATACGCAGTATTTT	CASSHSGQGTDTQYF
TRBJ1-1	TRBV2	.	.	TGTGCCAGCTGGAGGAACACTGAAGCTTTCTTT	CASWRNTEAFF
TRBJ2-7	TRBV28	.	.	TGTGCCAGCAGTTTACCCGGGGGAGGGGGTTACGAGCAGTACTTC	CASSLPGGGGYEQYF
TRBJ1-3	TRBV6-5	.	.	TGTGCCAGCAGCTCCACTCCCAACTCTGGAAACACCATATATTTT	CASSSTPNSGNTIYF
TRBJ2-1	TRBV28	.	TRBD2	TGTGCCAGTAATAGCGGGAGACTCAATGAGCAGTTCTTC	CASNSGRLNEQFF
TRBJ1-5	TRBV5-1	.	TRBD1	TGCGCCAGCAGCTTGGAGGGGACAGGGAGGATTGGCAATCAGCCCCAGCATTTT	CASSLEGTGRIGNQPQHF
TRBJ2-3	TRBV28	.	TRBD1	TGTGCCAGCAGGCTGGGACAGTTATATGGAGATACGCAGTATTTT	CASRLGQLYGDTQYF
TRBJ1-5	TRBV6-1	.	.	TGTGCCAGCAGTGAAGGGGAAGGTCAGCCCCAGCATTTT	CASSEGEGQPQHF
TRBJ2-3	TRBV11-1	.	.	TGTGCCAGCAGCCCCCGGATAGGGGACACAGATACGCAGTATTTT	CASSPRIGDTDTQYF
TRBJ2-3	TRBV6-6	.	TRBD1	TGTGCCAGCAGTTACTCTCGGGACAGCTACACAGATACGCAGTATTTT	CASSYSRDSYTDTQYF
TRBJ2-1	TRBV9	.	TRBD2	TGTGCCAGCAGCGTAGGGACTAGCGGGAGGAACAATGAGCAGTTCTTC	CASSVGTSGRNNEQFF
TRBJ2-5	TRBV2	.	.	TGTGCCAGCAGTGACTGGGAGACCCAGTACTTC	CASSDWETQYF
TRBJ2-7	TRBV6-5	.	.	TGTGCCAGCAAACAAGTGGGCTCCTACGAGCAGTACTTC	CASKQVGSYEQYF
TRBJ2-1	TRBV5-1	.	.	TGCGCCAGCAGCTTGGGCGCAGGGCTGAATGAGCAGTTCTTC	CASSLGAGLNEQFF
TRBJ1-3	TRBV9	.	.	TGTGCCAGCAGCGTGCAGAGCTCTGGAAACACCATATATTTT	CASSVQSSGNTIYF
TRBJ1-1	TRBV18	once	.	TGTGCCAGCTCACCAGGTTTGGGGAGGACTGAAGCTTTCTTT	CASSPGLGRTEAFF
TRBJ1-2	TRBV28	.	TRBD1	TGTGCCAGCAGTTTCGGGACAGGGCGCTATGGCTACACCTTC	CASSFGTGRYGYTF
TRBJ2-3	TRBV5-1	.	.	TGCGCCAGCAGCCTTCGACCGAGGGATACGCAGTATTTT	CASSLRPRDTQYF
TRBJ2-4	TRBV7-8	.	.	TGTGCCAGCAGCTTATCGGCCATCTCGAACATTCAGTACTTC	CASSLSAISNIQYF
TRBJ2-1	TRBV11-2	.	.	TGTGCCAGCAGCTTGTTAAGAGACTATGACTACAATGAGCAGTTCTTC	CASSLLRDYDYNEQFF
TRBJ2-3	TRBV6-1	.	.	TGTGCCAGCGGTAGTCGGGAAGATACGCAGTATTTT	CASGSREDTQYF
TRBJ2-7	TRBV27	once	TRBD2	TGTGCCAGCAGTTTATCCGGGACTAGCTTTTACGAGCAGTACTTC	CASSLSGTSFYEQYF
TRBJ2-5	TRBV7-9	.	.	TGTGCCAGCAGCTTTGGTGGGCAAGAGACCCAGTACTTC	CASSFGGQETQYF
TRBJ2-7	TRBV5-4	.	TRBD1	TGTGCCAGCAGTCCGGTTCAGGGGGACGAGCAGTACTTC	CASSPVQGDEQYF